The 18 T cell receptor beta chains given below trace back to one sample, sequenced in a study of blood T cell repertoires in COVID-19. Assay: immunoSEQ multiplex PCR; the TCRdb copy retains only in-frame clones and omits some. The table includes some 50,000 clones, 84% detected once. Material: peripheral blood. These receptors came from a man aged 45 to 65 with acute or convalescent COVID-19.

This chain connects TRBV7-3 to TRBJ2-5; a weak D match, TRBD1 (5 bases). Germline assignment: CDR1 SGHTA and CDR2 FQGTGA. The germline V and J ends were trimmed by 5 bases and 5 bases, with 12 bases remaining between them. CDR3 size: 13 residues. DNA of the CDR3: TGTGCCAGCAGCCCGCGAGCAGGGGAGACCCAGTACTTC. Protein: CASSPRAGETQYF. The full variable domain, with the rest looked up from reference TRBV7-3 and TRBJ2-5, is GAGVSQTPSNKVTEKGKYVELRCDPISGHTALYWYRQSLGQGPEFLIYFQGTGAADDSGLPNDRFFAVRPEGSVSTLKIQRTERGDSAVYLCASSPRAGETQYFGPGTRLLVL.

V and J are TRBV7-9 and TRBJ2-7, with 9 bases matching TRBD2. The CDR3 is 13 amino acids. V gave up 8 bases and J gave up 6 bases; unmatched junction bases: 8. The germline gives CDR1 SEHNR, CDR2 FQNEAQ (reference sequence). The CDR3, as DNA: TGTGCCAGCGGGCTAGCGGGATCCGCCGAGCAGTACTTC. Protein sequence: CASGLAGSAEQYF.

This clone is a singleton in its sample. The V gene is TRBV13, the J gene TRBJ1-4; D uncertain. The CDR3 runs to 16 residues. V shed 5 bases and J shed 2 bases, with 15 bases lying between them. Germline CDR1 and CDR2: PRHDT and FYEKMQ (reference sequence). CDR3 coding DNA: TGTGCCAGCAGCGAAGGACTCTTAGGGACTAATGAAAAACTGTTTTTT. Its translation is CASSEGLLGTNEKLFF.

The chain links TRBV28 to TRBJ1-3; 7 bases fit TRBD1. Germline V CDR1 and CDR2: MDHEN, SYDVKM. The CDR3 length is 16 residues. Losses at the gene ends were 3 bases for V and 4 bases for J; bases not matched to a gene: 9. The CDR3 DNA reads TGTGCCAGCAGTTTTTTCGACAGGGCGTACGGAAACACCATATATTTT. Encoded protein: CASSFFDRAYGNTIYF.

The chain couples TRBV29-1 to TRBJ1-4; no clear D gene. CDR3 length: 14 residues. Trimming shortened V by 5 bases and J by 5 bases, and 15 bases separated the two germline ends. The germline V gene has CDR1 SQVTM and CDR2 ANQGSEA. This CDR3 reads CSVLDGQTNEKLFF. The CDR3 DNA sequence: TGCAGCGTTCTGGATGGGCAGACGAATGAAAAACTGTTTTTT.

This chain joins TRBV9 and TRBJ2-2, with D perhaps TRBD2 (6 bases). This CDR3 comprises 15 residues. V shed 5 bases and J shed 1 base, with 12 bases lying between them. Germline-derived CDR1 and CDR2 are SGDLS and YYNGEE. CDR3 region: CASRDHGGNTGELFF. CDR3 in DNA: TGTGCCAGCAGAGATCACGGGGGGAACACCGGGGAGCTGTTTTTT.

CDR3 DNA: TGTGCCAGCAGCTTAGGCCCCGCAGGACAAGAGACCCAGTACTTC. Amino acid sequence: CASSLGPAGQETQYF. The chain is built from TRBV7-2 and TRBJ2-5; D gene unclear. Trimming took 1 base from V and 2 from J, leaving 11 bases between them. Germline V gives CDR1 SGHTA, CDR2 FQGNSA. This CDR3 is built from 15 residues.

The chain's CDR3 is CASSLGGAGTGELFF. In DNA form, the CDR3 reads TGTGCCAGCAGCTTAGGGGGCGCCGGCACCGGGGAGCTGTTTTTT. J is TRBJ2-2 and V is TRBV7-2; a weak D match, TRBD1 (5 bases). CDR3 length equals 15 residues. V was shortened by 1 base and J by 4 bases, with 10 bases between the two germline ends. Germline assignment: CDR1 SGHTA and CDR2 FQGNSA.

V and J are TRBV19 and TRBJ2-5, with 9 bases fitting TRBD2. From germline, CDR1 is LNHDA and CDR2 SQIVND (reference sequence). CDR3 length: 17 amino acids. V trimming: 7 bases; J trimming: 0 bases; junction bases outside the gene matches: 12. The DNA for the CDR3 is TGTGCCAGTAAAGGACTAGCGAATCGGGGGTACCAAGAGACCCAGTACTTC. It yields the protein CASKGLANRGYQETQYF.

This chain joins TRBV19 and TRBJ1-2; 8 bases map to TRBD1. The CDR3 covers 15 residues. Per the germline V gene, CDR1 is LNHDA and CDR2 is SQIVND (reference sequence). With V trimmed by 5 bases and J by 1 base, 6 bases remained unmatched. CDR3 in DNA: TGTGCCAGTAGTTCGCCGGGACAGGTTAACTATGGCTACACCTTC. Translating gives CASSSPGQVNYGYTF.

The genes are TRBV5-8 and TRBJ2-3, with 9 nucleotides matching TRBD1. V shed 4 bases, J shed 2 bases, and the junction held 20 bases outside the gene matches. Germline assignment: CDR1 SGHTS and CDR2 YDEGEE. The CDR3 extends over 20 amino acids. The CDR3 loop is CASSTDRGRDRGSVTDTQYF. CDR3 coding DNA: TGTGCCAGCAGCACGGACAGGGGACGGGACCGCGGGTCCGTCACAGATACGCAGTATTTT.

This clone turned up a few times. The CDR3 region has the DNA TGTGCCAGCAGCCAAGACAGGGGTAATTCACCCCTCCACTTT. The encoded protein is CASSQDRGNSPLHF. The V and J genes are TRBV3-1 (or the pseudogene TRBV3-2) and TRBJ1-6; D may be TRBD1 (6 bases). CDR1 LGHDT and CDR2 YNNKEL come from the germline V gene (reference sequence). Trimming removed 0 bases at V and 6 bases at J, with 6 bases between. The CDR3 is 14 residues long.

The chain carries TRBV6-5 and TRBJ2-7, with 8 bases aligning to TRBD1. From germline, CDR1 is MNHEY and CDR2 SVGAGI. J was trimmed by 4 bases and V by 4 bases; bases with no gene match: 9. The CDR3 runs to 15 residues. CDR3 amino acids: CASSFPGQVKYEQYF. CDR3 sequence (DNA): TGTGCCAGCAGTTTCCCGGGACAGGTTAAATACGAGCAGTACTTC.

The rearrangement uses TRBV7-2 and TRBJ1-4; 9 nucleotides agree with TRBD1. V dropped 2 bases and J dropped 10; count of bases not matched to a gene: 5. The CDR3 runs to 14 residues. Germline V gene data show CDR1 as SGHTA and CDR2 as FQGNSA. DNA for the CDR3: TGTGCCAGCAGCTTAAAGGACAGGGGAGGAAAACTGTTTTTT. This translates into CASSLKDRGGKLFF.

The chain uses TRBV19 and TRBJ1-5; tentatively, D is TRBD1 (5 bases). V was pared by 2 bases and J by 2 bases, with 13 bases between. The germline V gene encodes CDR1 LNHDA and CDR2 SQIVND (reference sequence). The CDR3 runs 16 residues. Written as DNA, the CDR3 is TGTGCCAGTAGTATAACCCCGGCGGGACGCAATCAGCCCCAGCATTTT. The encoded protein is CASSITPAGRNQPQHF.

The V call is TRBV5-4, the J call TRBJ2-3, with 7 bases aligning to TRBD1. The CDR3 has 15 amino acids. Germline V lookup: CDR1 SGHNT, CDR2 YYREEE (reference sequence). The V segment lost 0 bases and the J segment 3 bases; nucleotides outside the gene matches: 4. The CDR3 DNA reads as TGTGCCAGCAGCTTGGAGGGGGCGCGTACAGATACGCAGTATTTT. Encoded protein: CASSLEGARTDTQYF.

The CDR3 DNA reads as TGTGCCAGCAGCGTGGAATCCCCAGCGGCCCTACCCTCCTACAATGAGCAGTTCTTC. Amino acids: CASSVESPAALPSYNEQFF. The rearrangement joins TRBV5-8 to TRBJ2-1, with D tentatively TRBD2 (5 bases). V was trimmed by 4 bases and J by 0 bases, leaving 23 bases between them. CDR1 SGHTS and CDR2 YDEGEE come from the germline V gene. The CDR3 runs 19 residues.

V is TRBV9 and J is TRBJ1-6, with D unclear. Germline CDR1 SGDLS, CDR2 YYNGEE. The CDR3 is 14 amino acids. The ends were cut back, 1 base at V and 9 bases at J, with 11 bases in the middle. CDR3 in amino acids: CASSVRYESSPLHF. CDR3 DNA sequence: TGTGCCAGCAGCGTACGATATGAGAGTTCACCCCTCCACTTT.